This T cell receptor beta chain was documented in a study of T cells in Graves' hyperthyroidism and ophthalmopathy. General study findings and limits: Most clonotypes that expanded in the thyroid above 0.001 also showed up in blood.

From RNA transcripts, TCR beta CDR3 regions were amplified. When the TCR CDR3 underwent first-round RT-PCR, the HTBI primer set was used. From the multiplex PCR reads, TCRdb called clonotypes with MiXCR, one entry per CDR3 protein. This sample yields 660,000 or so distinct CDR3 sequences, of which just under 45% are seen a single time; 6.5% to 9% belongs to the top ten. Each diagnosis drew on symptoms, thyroxine, TRAb, thyroid ultrasound and orbital computed tomography findings. This clonotype was counted many times. What it binds is unknown. The sequencing input was peripheral blood or thyroid tissue (not recorded which). The clonotype comes from an adult man with Graves' disease, either hyperthyroidism or ophthalmopathy (not recorded which).

The DNA of the CDR3 is TGTGCCACCAGTGATGGGGATTGGACGGCGAACACTGAAGCTTTCTTT. It yields the protein CATSDGDWTANTEAFF. The rearrangement links TRBV24-1 to TRBJ1-1; D remains ambiguous. The germline V and J ends were trimmed by 3 bases and 1 base, with 14 bases remaining between them. Germline V gene lookup returns CDR1 KGHDR and CDR2 SFDVKD. This CDR3 has 16 amino acids.